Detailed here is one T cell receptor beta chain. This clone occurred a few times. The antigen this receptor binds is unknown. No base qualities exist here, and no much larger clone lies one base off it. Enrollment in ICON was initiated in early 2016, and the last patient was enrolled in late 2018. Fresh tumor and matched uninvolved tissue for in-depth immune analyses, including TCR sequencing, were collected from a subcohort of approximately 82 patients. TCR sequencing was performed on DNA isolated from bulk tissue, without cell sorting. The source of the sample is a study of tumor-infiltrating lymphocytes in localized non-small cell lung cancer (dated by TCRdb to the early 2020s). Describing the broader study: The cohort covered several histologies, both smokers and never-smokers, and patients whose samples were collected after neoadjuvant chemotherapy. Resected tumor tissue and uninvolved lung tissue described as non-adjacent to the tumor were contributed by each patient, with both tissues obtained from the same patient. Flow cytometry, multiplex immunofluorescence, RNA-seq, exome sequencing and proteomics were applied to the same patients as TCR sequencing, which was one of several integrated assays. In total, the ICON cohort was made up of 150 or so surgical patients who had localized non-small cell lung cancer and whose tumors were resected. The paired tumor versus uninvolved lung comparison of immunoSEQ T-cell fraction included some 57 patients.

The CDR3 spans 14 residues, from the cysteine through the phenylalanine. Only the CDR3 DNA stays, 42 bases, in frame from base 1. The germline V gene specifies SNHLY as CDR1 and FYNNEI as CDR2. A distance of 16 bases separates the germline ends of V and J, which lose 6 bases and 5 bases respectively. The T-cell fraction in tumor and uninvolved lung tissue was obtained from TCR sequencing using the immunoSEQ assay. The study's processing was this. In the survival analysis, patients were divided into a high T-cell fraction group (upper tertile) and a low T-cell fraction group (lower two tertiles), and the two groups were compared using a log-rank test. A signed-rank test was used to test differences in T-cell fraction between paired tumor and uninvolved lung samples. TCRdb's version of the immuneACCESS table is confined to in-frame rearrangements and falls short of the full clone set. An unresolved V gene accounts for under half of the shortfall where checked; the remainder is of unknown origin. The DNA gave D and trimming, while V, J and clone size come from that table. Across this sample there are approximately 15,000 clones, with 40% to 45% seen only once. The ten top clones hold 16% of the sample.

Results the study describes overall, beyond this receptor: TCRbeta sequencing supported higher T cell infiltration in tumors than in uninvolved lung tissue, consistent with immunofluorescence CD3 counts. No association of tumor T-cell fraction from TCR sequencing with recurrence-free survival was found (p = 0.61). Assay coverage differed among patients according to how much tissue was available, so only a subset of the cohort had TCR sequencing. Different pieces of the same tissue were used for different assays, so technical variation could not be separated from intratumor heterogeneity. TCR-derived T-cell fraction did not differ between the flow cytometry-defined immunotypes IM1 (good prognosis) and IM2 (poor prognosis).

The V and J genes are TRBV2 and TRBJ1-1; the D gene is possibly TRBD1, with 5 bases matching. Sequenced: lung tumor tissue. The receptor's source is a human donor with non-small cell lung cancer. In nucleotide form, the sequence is TGTGCCAGCAGCGCGACAGCCGCTGGGACTGAAGCTTTCTTT. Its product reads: CASSATAAGTEAFF.